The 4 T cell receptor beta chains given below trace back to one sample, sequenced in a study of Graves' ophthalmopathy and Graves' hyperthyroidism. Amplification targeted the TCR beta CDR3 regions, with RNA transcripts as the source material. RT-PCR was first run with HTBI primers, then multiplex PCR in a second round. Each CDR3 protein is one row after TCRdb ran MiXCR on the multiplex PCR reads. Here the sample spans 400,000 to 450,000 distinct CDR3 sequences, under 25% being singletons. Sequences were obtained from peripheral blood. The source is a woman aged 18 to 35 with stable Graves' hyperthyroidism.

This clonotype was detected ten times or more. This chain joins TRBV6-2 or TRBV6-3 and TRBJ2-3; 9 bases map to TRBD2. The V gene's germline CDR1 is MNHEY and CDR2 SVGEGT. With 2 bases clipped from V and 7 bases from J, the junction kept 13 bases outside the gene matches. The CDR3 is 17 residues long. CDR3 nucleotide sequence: TGTGCCAGCAGTTACCTTTTCGCTAGCGGGAATATTAATACGCAGTATTTT. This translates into CASSYLFASGNINTQYF.

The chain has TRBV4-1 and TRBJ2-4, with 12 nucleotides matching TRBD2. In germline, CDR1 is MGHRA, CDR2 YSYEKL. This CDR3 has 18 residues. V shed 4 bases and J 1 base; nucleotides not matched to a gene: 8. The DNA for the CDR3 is TGCGCCAGCAGCCCGGGACTAGCGGGCGCCCCGGCCAAAAACATTCAGTACTTC. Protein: CASSPGLAGAPAKNIQYF.

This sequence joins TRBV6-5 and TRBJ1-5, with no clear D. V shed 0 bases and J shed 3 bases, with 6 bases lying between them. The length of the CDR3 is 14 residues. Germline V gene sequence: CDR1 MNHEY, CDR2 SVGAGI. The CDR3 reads CASSYSAVNQPQHF. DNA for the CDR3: TGTGCCAGCAGTTACTCGGCGGTCAATCAGCCCCAGCATTTT.

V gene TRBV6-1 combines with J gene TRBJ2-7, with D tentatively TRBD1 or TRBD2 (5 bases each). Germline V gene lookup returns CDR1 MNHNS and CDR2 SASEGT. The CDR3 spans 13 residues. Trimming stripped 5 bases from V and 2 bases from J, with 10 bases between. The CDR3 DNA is TGTGCCAGCAGTACGAGGGACCCCTACGAGCAGTACTTC. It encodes CASSTRDPYEQYF.